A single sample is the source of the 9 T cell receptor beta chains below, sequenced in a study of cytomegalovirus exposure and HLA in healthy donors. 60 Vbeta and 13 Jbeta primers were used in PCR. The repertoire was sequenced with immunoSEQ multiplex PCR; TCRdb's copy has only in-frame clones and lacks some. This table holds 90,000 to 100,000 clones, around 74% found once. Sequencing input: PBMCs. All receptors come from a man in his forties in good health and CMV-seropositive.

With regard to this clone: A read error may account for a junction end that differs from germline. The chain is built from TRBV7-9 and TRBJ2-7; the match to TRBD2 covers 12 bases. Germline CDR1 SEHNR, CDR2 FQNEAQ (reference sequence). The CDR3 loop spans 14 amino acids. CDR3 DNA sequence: TGTTCCAGCAGCCACGGGACTAGCGGGCCCGAGCAGTACTTC. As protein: CSSSHGTSGPEQYF. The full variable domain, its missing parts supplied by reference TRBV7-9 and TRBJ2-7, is DTGVSQNPRHKITKRGQNVTFRCDPISEHNRLYWYRQTLGQGPEFLTYFQNEAQLEKSRLLSDRFSAERPKGSFSTLEIQRTEQGDSAMYLCSSSHGTSGPEQYFGPGTRLTVT.

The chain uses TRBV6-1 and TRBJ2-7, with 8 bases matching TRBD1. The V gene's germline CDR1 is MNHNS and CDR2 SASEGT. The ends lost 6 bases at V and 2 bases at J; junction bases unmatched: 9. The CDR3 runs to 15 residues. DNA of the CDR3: TGTGCCAGCAGGACGACAGGGGCTAAGCCCTACGAGCAGTACTTC. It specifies CASRTTGAKPYEQYF.

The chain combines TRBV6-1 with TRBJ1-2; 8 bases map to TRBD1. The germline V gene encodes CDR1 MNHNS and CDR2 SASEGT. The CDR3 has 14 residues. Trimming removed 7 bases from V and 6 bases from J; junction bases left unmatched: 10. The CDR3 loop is CASNPGQVYDGYTF. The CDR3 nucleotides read TGTGCCAGCAACCCGGGACAGGTATATGATGGCTACACCTTC.

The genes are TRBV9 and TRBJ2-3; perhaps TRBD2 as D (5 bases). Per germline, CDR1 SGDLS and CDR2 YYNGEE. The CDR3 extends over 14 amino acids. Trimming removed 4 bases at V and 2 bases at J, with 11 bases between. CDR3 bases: TGTGCCAGCAGCACACGGCTAGCCACAGATACGCAGTATTTT. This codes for CASSTRLATDTQYF.

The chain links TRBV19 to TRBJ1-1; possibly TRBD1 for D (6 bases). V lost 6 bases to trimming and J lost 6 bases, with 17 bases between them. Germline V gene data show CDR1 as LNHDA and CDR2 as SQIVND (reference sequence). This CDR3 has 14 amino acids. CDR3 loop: CASRFTGMVPEAFF. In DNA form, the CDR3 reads TGTGCCAGTAGGTTCACAGGGATGGTGCCTGAAGCTTTCTTT.

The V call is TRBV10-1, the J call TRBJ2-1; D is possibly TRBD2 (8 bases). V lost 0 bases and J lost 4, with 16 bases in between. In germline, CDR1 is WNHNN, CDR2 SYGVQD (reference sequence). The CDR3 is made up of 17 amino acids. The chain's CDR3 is CASSESGQRGRYNEQFF. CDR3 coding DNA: TGCGCCAGCAGTGAGTCGGGACAGCGGGGGCGTTACAATGAGCAGTTCTTC.

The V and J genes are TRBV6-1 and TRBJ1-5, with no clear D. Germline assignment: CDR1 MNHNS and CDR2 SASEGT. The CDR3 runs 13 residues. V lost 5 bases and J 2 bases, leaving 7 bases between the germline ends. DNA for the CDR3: TGTGCCAGCAGTTCCTTCGGCAATCAGCCCCAGCATTTT. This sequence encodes CASSSFGNQPQHF.

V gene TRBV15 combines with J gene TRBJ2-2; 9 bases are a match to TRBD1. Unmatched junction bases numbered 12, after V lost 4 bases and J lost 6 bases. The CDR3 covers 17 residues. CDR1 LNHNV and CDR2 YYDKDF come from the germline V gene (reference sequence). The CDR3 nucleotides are TGTGCCACCAGCACCCATCTTCGACAGGGGGTGCCCGGGGAGCTGTTTTTT. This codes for CATSTHLRQGVPGELFF.

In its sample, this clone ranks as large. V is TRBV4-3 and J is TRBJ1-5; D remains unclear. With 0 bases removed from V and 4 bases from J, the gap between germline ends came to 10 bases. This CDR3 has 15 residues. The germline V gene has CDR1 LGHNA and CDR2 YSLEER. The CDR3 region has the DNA TGCGCCAGCAGCCAAGAGTCGGCGGGAAATCAGCCCCAGCATTTT. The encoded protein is CASSQESAGNQPQHF.